A single TCR beta chain is shown here with its context. Per the original data handling: Nucleated cell counts were estimated from reference gene primer amplification. Libraries were prepared by immunoSEQ multiplex PCR; TCRdb keeps only in-frame clonotypes and omits some of them. V and J calls and clone size are those listed in that table; D and trimming were worked out from the DNA. The repertoire holds about 78,000 clones, with about 89% as singletons. The source of the sample is a study of blood T cell repertoires in COVID-19. For the study at large: Researchers got acute and convalescent COVID-19 samples from the United States, Italy and Spain. In each case, the material was cDNA or gDNA derived from T cells, B-cell-depleted T cells, or PBMCs.

The sequenced sample consisted of peripheral blood. The origin of this receptor is a man aged 45-65 years with active or convalescent COVID-19.

The CDR3 nucleotides are TGTGCCAGTAGTATAGGCCCCCAGGAGACCCAGTACTTC. Amino acid sequence: CASSIGPQETQYF. This chain connects TRBV19 to TRBJ2-5, with no clear D. The CDR3 runs to 13 residues. The V end was cut by 1 base, the J end by 5 bases, with 8 bases between. Germline CDR1 reads LNHDA; CDR2 reads SQIVND (reference sequence).